This paragraph covers one T cell receptor beta chain sequence. Original methodology: The assay estimated nucleated cells by amplifying reference gene primers. Sequencing used immunoSEQ multiplex PCR; TCRdb keeps in-frame clones, though not all of them. That table is the source of V, J and clone size, and D and trimming were worked out from the DNA. The sample consists of about 200,000 clones, 80% to 90% of them appearing once. The data originate from a study of blood T cell repertoires in COVID-19. Study-wide context: Some COVID-19 samples were acute and others convalescent; all came from the United States, Italy and Spain. T cells, B-cell-depleted T cells, or PBMCs supplied cDNA or gDNA.

This CDR3 spans 13 amino acids. Germline CDR1 is SGHNT and CDR2 is YYREEE (reference sequence). Trimming shortened V by 6 bases and J by 2 bases, and 9 bases separated the two germline ends. Sequenced input: peripheral blood. The source is a human donor in a cohort sampled during active COVID-19. The chain is built from TRBV5-4 and TRBJ2-1, with no clear D. The CDR3 region has the DNA TGTGCCAGCACCCGAGAAGCCTACAATGAGCAGTTCTTC. It codes for CASTREAYNEQFF. The variable domain in full, with the rest retrieved from reference TRBV5-4 and TRBJ2-1, is ETGVTQSPTHLIKTRGQQVTLRCSSQSGHNTVSWYQQALGQGPQFIFQYYREEENGRGNFPPRFSGLQFPNYSSELNVNALELDDSALYLCASTREAYNEQFFGPGTRLTVL.